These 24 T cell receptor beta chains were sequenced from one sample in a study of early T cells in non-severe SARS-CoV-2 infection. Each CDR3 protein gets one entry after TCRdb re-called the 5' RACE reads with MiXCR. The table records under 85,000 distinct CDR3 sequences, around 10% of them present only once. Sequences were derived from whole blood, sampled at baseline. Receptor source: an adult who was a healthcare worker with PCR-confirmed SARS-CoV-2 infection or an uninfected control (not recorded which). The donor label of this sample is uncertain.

The CDR3 DNA is TGTGCCAGCTCACCAGGGGGCCAAGAGACCCAGTACTTC. Protein: CASSPGGQETQYF. The gene calls are TRBV18 and TRBJ2-5; either TRBD1 or TRBD2 may supply D (5 bases each). This CDR3 has 13 residues. V was trimmed by 2 bases and J by 1 base, leaving 5 bases between them. Germline CDR1 reads KGHSH; CDR2 reads LQKENI.

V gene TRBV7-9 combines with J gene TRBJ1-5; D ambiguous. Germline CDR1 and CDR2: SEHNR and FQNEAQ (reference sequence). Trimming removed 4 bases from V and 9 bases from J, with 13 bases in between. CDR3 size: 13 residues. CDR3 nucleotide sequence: TGTGCCAGCAGCTCCTCAACCCCCTGGCCCCAGCATTTT. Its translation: CASSSSTPWPQHF. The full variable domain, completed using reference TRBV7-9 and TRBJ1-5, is DTGVSQNPRHKITKRGQNVTFRCDPISEHNRLYWYRQTLGQGPEFLTYFQNEAQLEKSRLLSDRFSAERPKGSFSTLEIQRTEQGDSAMYLCASSSSTPWPQHFGDGTRLSIL.

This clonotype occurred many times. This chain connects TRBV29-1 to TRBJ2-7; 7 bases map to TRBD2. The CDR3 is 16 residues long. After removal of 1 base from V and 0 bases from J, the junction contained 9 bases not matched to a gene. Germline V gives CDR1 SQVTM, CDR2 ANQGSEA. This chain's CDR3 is CSVEGLGLESSYEQYF. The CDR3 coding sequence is TGCAGCGTTGAAGGTCTAGGACTAGAAAGCTCCTACGAGCAGTACTTC.

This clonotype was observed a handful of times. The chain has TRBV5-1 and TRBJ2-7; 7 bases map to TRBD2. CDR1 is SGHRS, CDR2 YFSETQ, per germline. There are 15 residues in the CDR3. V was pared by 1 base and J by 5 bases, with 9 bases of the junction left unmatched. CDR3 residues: CASSLLGGTLDEQYF. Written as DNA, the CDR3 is TGCGCCAGCAGCTTGTTGGGGGGGACCCTCGACGAGCAGTACTTC.

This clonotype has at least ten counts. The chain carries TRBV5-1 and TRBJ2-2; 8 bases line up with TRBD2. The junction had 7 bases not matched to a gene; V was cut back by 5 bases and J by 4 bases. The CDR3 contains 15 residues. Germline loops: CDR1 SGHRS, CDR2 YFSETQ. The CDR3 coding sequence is TGCGCCAGCAGAGTGATTGCGGGGGGCACCGGGGAGCTGTTTTTT. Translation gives CASRVIAGGTGELFF.

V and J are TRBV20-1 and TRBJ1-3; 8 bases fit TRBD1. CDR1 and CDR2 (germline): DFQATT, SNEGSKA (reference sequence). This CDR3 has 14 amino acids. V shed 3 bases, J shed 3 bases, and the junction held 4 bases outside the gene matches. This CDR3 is CSARTGVNGNTIYF. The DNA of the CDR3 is TGCAGTGCTAGGACAGGGGTTAATGGAAACACCATATATTTT.

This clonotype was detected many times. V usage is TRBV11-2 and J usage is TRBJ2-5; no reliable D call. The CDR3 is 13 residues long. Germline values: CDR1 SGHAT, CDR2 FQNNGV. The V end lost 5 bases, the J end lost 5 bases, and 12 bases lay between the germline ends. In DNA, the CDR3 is TGTGCCAGCAGCCCGACCCCGAGGGAGACCCAGTACTTC. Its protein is CASSPTPRETQYF.

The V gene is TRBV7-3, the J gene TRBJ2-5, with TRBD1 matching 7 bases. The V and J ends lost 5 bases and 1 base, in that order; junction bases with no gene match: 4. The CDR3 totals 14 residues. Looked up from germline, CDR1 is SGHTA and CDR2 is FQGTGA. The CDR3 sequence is CASSPTGIQETQYF. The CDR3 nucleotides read TGTGCCAGCAGCCCGACAGGGATCCAAGAGACCCAGTACTTC.

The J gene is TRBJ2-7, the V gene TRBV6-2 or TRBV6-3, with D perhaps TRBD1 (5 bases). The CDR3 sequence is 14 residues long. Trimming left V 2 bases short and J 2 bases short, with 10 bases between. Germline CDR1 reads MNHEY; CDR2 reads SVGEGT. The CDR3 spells CASSYLGVPYEQYF. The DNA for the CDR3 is TGTGCCAGCAGTTACCTAGGGGTGCCCTACGAGCAGTACTTC.

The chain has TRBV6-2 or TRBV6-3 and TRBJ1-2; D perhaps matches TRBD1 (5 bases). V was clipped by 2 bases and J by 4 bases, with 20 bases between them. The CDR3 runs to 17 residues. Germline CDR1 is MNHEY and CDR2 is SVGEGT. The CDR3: CASSYGGAGPPSYGYTF. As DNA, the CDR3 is TGTGCCAGCAGTTACGGAGGGGCAGGGCCCCCCTCCTATGGCTACACCTTC.

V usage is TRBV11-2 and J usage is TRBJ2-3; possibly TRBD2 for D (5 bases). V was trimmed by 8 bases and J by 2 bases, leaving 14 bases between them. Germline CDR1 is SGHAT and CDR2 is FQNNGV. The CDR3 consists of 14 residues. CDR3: CASLRQRLTDTQYF. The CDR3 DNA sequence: TGTGCCAGCTTGCGTCAGCGGCTCACAGATACGCAGTATTTT.

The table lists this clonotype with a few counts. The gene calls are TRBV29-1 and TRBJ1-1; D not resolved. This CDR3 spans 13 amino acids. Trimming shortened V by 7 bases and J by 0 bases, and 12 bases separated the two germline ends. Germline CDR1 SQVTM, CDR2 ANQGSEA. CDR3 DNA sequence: TGCAGCGCTCAGACGGATATGAACACTGAAGCTTTCTTT. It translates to CSAQTDMNTEAFF.

CDR3 residues: CASSFVRQSNTGELFF. In DNA, the CDR3 is TGTGCCAGCAGTTTTGTTCGGCAGTCGAACACCGGGGAGCTGTTTTTT. The chain carries TRBV12-3 or TRBV12-4 and TRBJ2-2; no clear D gene. The V end was cut by 3 bases, the J end by 0 bases, with 11 bases between. The CDR3 has 16 amino acids.

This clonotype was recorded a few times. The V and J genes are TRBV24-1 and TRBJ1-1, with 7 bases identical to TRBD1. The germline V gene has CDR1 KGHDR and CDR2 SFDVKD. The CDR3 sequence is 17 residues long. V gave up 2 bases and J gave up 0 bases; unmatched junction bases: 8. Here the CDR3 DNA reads TGTGCCACCAGTGATTGGAGGACAGGAAGCTTGAACACTGAAGCTTTCTTT. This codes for CATSDWRTGSLNTEAFF.

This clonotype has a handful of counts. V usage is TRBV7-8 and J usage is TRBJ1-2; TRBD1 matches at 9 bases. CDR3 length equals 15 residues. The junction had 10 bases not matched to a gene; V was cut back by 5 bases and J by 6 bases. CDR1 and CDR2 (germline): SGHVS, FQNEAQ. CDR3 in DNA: TGTGCCAGCAGCCTAGGGACAGGGCGCATTGATGGCTACACCTTC. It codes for CASSLGTGRIDGYTF. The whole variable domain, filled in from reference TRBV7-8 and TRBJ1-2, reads GAGVSQSPRYKVAKRGQDVALRCDPISGHVSLFWYQQALGQGPEFLTYFQNEAQLDKSGLPSDRFFAERPEGSVSTLKIQRTQQEDSAVYLCASSLGTGRIDGYTFGSGTRLTVV.

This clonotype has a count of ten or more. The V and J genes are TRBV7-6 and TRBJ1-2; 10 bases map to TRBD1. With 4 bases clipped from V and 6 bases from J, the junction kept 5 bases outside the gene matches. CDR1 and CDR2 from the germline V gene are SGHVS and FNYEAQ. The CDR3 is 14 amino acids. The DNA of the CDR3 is TGTGCCAGCAGCTCCCGGGACAGGGGAGATGGCTACACCTTC. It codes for CASSSRDRGDGYTF.

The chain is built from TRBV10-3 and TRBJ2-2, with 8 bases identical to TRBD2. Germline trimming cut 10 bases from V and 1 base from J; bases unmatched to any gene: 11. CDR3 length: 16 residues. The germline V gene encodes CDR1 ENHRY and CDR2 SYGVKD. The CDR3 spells CATGVTSGLNTGELFF. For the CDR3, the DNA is TGTGCCACAGGGGTTACTAGCGGATTGAACACCGGGGAGCTGTTTTTT.

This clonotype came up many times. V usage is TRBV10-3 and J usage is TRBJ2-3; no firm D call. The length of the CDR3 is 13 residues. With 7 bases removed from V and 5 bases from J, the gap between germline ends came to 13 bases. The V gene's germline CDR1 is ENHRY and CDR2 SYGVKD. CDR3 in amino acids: CAITPSARDTQYF. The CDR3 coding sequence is TGTGCCATCACCCCTTCCGCCAGAGATACGCAGTATTTT.

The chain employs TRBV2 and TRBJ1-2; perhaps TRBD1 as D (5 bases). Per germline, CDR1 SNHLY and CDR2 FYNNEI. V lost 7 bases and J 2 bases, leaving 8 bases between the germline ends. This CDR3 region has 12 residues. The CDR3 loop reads CASTGGNYGYTF. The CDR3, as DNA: TGTGCCAGCACCGGGGGGAACTATGGCTACACCTTC.

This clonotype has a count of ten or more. The CDR3, as DNA: TGTGCCAGCAGCCCTGGGGGATATAAAGCTTTCTTT. It is translated as CASSPGGYKAFF. V usage is TRBV14 and J usage is TRBJ1-1, with D perhaps TRBD1 (5 bases). Germline V gene data show CDR1 as SGHDN and CDR2 as FVKESK. The CDR3 has 12 amino acids. The V end was cut by 4 bases, the J end by 9 bases, with 12 bases between. The whole variable domain, filled in from reference TRBV14 and TRBJ1-1, reads EAGVTQFPSHSVIEKGQTVTLRCDPISGHDNLYWYRRVMGKEIKFLLHFVKESKQDESGMPNNRFLAERTGGTYSTLKVQPAELEDSGVYFCASSPGGYKAFFGQGTRLTVV.

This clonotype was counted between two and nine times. The CDR3 sequence: CASSQAGALPYNEQFF. DNA for the CDR3: TGTGCCAGCAGCCAAGCCGGGGCGCTCCCCTACAATGAGCAGTTCTTC. The chain recombines TRBV3-1 with TRBJ2-1; D is perhaps TRBD1 or TRBD2 (5 bases each). V dropped 1 base and J dropped 2 bases, with 12 bases sitting between them. CDR3 length: 16 amino acids. Per germline, CDR1 LGHDT and CDR2 YNNKEL (reference sequence).

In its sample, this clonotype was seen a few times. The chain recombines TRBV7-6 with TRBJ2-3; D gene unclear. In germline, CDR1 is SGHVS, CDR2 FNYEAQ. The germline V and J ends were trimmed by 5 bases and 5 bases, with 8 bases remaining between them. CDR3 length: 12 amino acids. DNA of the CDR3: TGTGCCAGCAGCCAAGTGGGAGATACGCAGTATTTT. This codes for CASSQVGDTQYF. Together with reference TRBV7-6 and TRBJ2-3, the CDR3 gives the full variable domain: GAGVSQSPRYKVTKRGQDVALRCDPISGHVSLYWYRQALGQGPEFLTYFNYEAQQDKSGLPNDRFSAERPEGSISTLTIQRTEQRDSAMYRCASSQVGDTQYFGPGTRLTVL.

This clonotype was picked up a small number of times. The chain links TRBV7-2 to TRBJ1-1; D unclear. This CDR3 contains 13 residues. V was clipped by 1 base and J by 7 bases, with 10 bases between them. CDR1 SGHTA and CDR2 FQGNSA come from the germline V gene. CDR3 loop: CASSLVSTFEAFF. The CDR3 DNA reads TGTGCCAGCAGCTTAGTCAGCACCTTTGAAGCTTTCTTT.

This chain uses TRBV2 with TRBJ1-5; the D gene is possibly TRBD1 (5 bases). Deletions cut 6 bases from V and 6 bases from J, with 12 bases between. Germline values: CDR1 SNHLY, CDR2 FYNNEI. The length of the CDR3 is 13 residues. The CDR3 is CASSREKVQPQHF. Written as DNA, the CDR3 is TGTGCCAGCAGCAGGGAGAAGGTTCAGCCCCAGCATTTT.